This T cell receptor beta chain appears in the sequencing data of a study of blood T cell repertoires in COVID-19 (dated by TCRdb to 2020 to 2021). A note on the overall study: Samples covering the acute and convalescent phases of COVID-19 were provided by collaborators in the United States, Italy and Spain. The prospective study material was composed of cDNA or gDNA derived from T cells, B-cell-depleted T cells, or PBMCs. The dataset comprised deeply sampled blood TCRbeta repertoires from subjects exposed to, actively infected with, or recovered from COVID-19. The repertoires were released in a freely available public database meant as a resource for research on the immune response to SARS-CoV-2. Samples came from the ongoing ImmuneRACE study (first 160 participants) plus 1,254 subjects from 6 global collaborators. A de-identified subject ID, COVID-19 status, age in years and sex were almost always included in the sample metadata. Where available, HLA class I and class II types were taken from metadata supplied by the sample provider and were not determined by assay-based typing. What the authors observed across the whole study: The quantity of clinical and demographic metadata differed by source and by participant and was supplied without curation.

Points on this clone: Its target antigen remains unknown. Base qualities are not recorded, but no much larger clone differs from it by a single base.

The immunoSEQ Assay, a bias-controlled multiplex PCR, was used to amplify TCRbeta CDR3 regions from genomic DNA. As for the authors' bioinformatics: The number of nucleated cells in each sample was estimated by amplification of reference gene primers within the assay. To quantify the absolute abundance of each unique TCRbeta CDR3 rearrangement, sequence reads were collapsed and filtered. Productive Simpson clonality was computed per sample as the square root of Simpson's diversity index over productive rearrangements. In its TCRdb copy, this immuneACCESS table keeps in-frame sequences only and misses some clones. Where compared with another copy, unresolved V genes explain less than half of these, and the others have no known cause. V and J calls and clone size come straight from that table; D and trimming were deduced from the DNA. This sample has 26,000 or so clones in its table, and 75% to 90% of those were observed once. Together, the top ten hold less than 6.5% of the sample.

The germline V gene sets CDR1 to MRHNA and CDR2 to SNTAGT. The junction carries 8 bases between V and J, which are trimmed by 3 bases and 3 bases respectively. Measured from the cysteine to the phenylalanine, the CDR3 is 13 residues long. CDR3 DNA is the only sequence kept; it has 39 bases, read in frame from the first base. Collaborating institutions collected whole blood in K2EDTA tubes following their own protocols. Collaborator samples were shipped for TCRbeta analysis as frozen whole blood, isolated PBMCs, or DNA extracted from either sample type. Recombination joined TRBV6-4 with TRBJ1-1, with the D gene call left open. Sequences were obtained from peripheral blood. The clonotype originates from a man aged 60-69 years with active COVID-19. CDR3 sequence: CASSENSYTEAFF. The DNA reads as follows: TGTGCCAGCAGTGAGAACAGTTACACTGAAGCTTTCTTT.